This record concerns one T cell receptor (beta chain) sequence. This sample stems from a study of blood T cell repertoires in COVID-19. Study-level background: PBMCs, B-cell-depleted T cells, or T cells provided the cDNA or gDNA that made up the material.

Original processing methods: Reference gene primer amplification gave estimated nucleated cell counts. Generated by immunoSEQ multiplex PCR, the TCRdb table keeps only in-frame clones and is missing some. That table gives V, J and clone size, and the DNA gave D and trimming. The sample lists about 330,000 clones, around 87% occurring once. The germline V gene has CDR1 SNHLY and CDR2 FYNNEI. V lost 1 base and J 0 bases, leaving 9 bases between the germline ends. The CDR3 runs 16 residues. The chain employs TRBV2 and TRBJ1-4; D gene unclear. This receptor was identified in a woman aged 30 to 39 who had recovered from COVID-19. The sample consisted of PBMCs or T cells enriched from blood (not recorded which). CDR3: CASSEGHSSTNEKLFF. In nucleotides, the CDR3 is TGTGCCAGCAGTGAAGGACACAGTTCAACTAATGAAAAACTGTTTTTT.